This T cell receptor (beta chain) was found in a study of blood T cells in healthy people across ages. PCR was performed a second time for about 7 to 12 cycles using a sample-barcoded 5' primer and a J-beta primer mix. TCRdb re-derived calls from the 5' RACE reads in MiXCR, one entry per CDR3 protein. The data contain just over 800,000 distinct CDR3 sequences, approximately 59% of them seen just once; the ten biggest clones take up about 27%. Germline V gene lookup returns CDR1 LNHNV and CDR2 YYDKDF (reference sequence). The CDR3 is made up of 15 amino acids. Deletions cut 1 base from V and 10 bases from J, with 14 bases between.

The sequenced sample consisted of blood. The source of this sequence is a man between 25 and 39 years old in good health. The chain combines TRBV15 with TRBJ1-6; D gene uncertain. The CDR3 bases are TGTGCCACCAGCAGAGTGGTCAGCGGGGTATCACCCCTCCACTTT. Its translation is CATSRVVSGVSPLHF.